This is a list of T cell receptor beta chains from one sample in a study of cytomegalovirus exposure and HLA in healthy donors. TCRdb keeps only in-frame clones here, not all; method: immunoSEQ multiplex PCR. The specimen's table records 130,000 or so clones. The material sequenced was PBMCs. These receptors originate from a woman between 35 and 50 years old in good health and CMV-seropositive. CDR3s include the opening cysteine and the closing phenylalanine or tryptophan. Each record gives: J gene, V gene, CDR3 protein.

TRBJ2-1	TRBV7-2	CASSVTSEQFF
TRBJ2-3	TRBV11-3	CASSFSASGRVADTQYF
TRBJ2-2	TRBV10-3	CAIYRGGEPGELFF
TRBJ2-1	TRBV7-8	CASSLGGLAAYNEQFF
TRBJ2-7	TRBV2	CASSPGQVLPGEQYF
TRBJ1-5	TRBV6-5	CASSPTGNQPQHF
TRBJ2-3	TRBV7-2	CASSLLAGGSFPTDTQYF
TRBJ2-3	TRBV6-1	CASSAVAGGVTDTQYF
TRBJ2-5	TRBV5-4	CASSPGLGVETQYF
TRBJ2-1	TRBV5-6	CASSSTSWGPYNEQFF
TRBJ1-1	TRBV2	CASRRPNTEAFF
TRBJ2-1	TRBV6-4	CASSIVRETNEQFF
TRBJ2-2	TRBV4-2	CASSQDEASTGELFF
TRBJ2-3	TRBV18	CASSPSFSTGSFTDTQYF
TRBJ2-3	TRBV30	CAWSAGGALNTQYF
TRBJ2-1	TRBV6-6	CASSKNPSGSYNEQFF
TRBJ1-3	TRBV6-5	CASSPDSGNTIYF
NA	TRBV6-5	CASSYPRDRVHEQYF
TRBJ1-5	TRBV13	CASSWGTKSNQPQHF
TRBJ1-4	TRBV7-9	CASSLPQGPGEKLFF
TRBJ1-2	TRBV6-1	CASSERSGLGYTF
NA	TRBV5-1	CASSPREGHEQYF
TRBJ2-1	TRBV10-3	CAIRPGTSLYNEQFF
TRBJ2-7	TRBV20-1	CSARLHEQYF
TRBJ2-2	TRBV9	CASSVVGGSLTNTGELFF
TRBJ2-1	TRBV4-2	CASSPGLAGEYNEQFF
TRBJ2-7	TRBV28	CASSLGTPIPHEQYF
TRBJ1-5	TRBV27	CASSLSGSLYSNQPQHF
TRBJ2-3	TRBV5-6	CASRLTGLAGGSRTDTQYF
TRBJ1-1	TRBV7-3	CASSLGLVGNTEAFF
TRBJ2-1	TRBV7-8	CASSTSTGAYNEQFF
TRBJ1-5	TRBV15	CATSRAGESNQPQHF
TRBJ2-7	TRBV7-2	CASSVLTGNEQYF
TRBJ2-4	TRBV9	CASSAEGQRNIQYF
TRBJ2-3	TRBV18	CASSPIAGGPSDTQYF
TRBJ1-5	TRBV28	CASRGPSNPRGNQPQHF
TRBJ1-6	TRBV5-6	CASSSRGGKVGSPLHF
TRBJ2-3	TRBV7-3	CASSLAGMMTDTQYF
TRBJ1-1	TRBV18	CASSPLGENTEAFF
TRBJ2-7	TRBV5-4	CASSLTGRSAYEQYF
TRBJ2-1	TRBV7-3	CASSLTGWREANEQFF
TRBJ1-2	TRBV6-1	CASSMDRNYGYTF
TRBJ1-1	TRBV6-4	CASAELDRVTEAFF
TRBJ1-2	TRBV28	CASSSPLRTGDGYTF
TRBJ1-2	TRBV9	CASSTLTGISSGGYTF
TRBJ1-6	TRBV6-6	CASSSTGTNSPLHF
TRBJ2-2	TRBV19	CASSHGLAANTGELFF
TRBJ2-2	TRBV7-2	CASSYAGIANTGELFF
TRBJ2-1	TRBV10-3	CAISESGVPEQFF
TRBJ2-3	TRBV30	CAWTLAGGRTDTQYF
TRBJ2-7	TRBV7-2	CASRSYSYEQYF
TRBJ2-7	TRBV30	CAWSMDREHEQYF
TRBJ1-2	TRBV7-2	CASSYPGQGRGYTF
TRBJ2-5	TRBV7-3	CASSLTGGQETQYF
TRBJ2-1	TRBV9	CASSVEALAGGPQFF
TRBJ2-1	TRBV18	CASSPPLAGGIYEQFF
TRBJ2-5	TRBV28	CASRDSSGRARRETQYF
TRBJ1-3	TRBV2	CARGVDDTIYF
TRBJ1-5	TRBV18	CASSPDRTLNQPQHF